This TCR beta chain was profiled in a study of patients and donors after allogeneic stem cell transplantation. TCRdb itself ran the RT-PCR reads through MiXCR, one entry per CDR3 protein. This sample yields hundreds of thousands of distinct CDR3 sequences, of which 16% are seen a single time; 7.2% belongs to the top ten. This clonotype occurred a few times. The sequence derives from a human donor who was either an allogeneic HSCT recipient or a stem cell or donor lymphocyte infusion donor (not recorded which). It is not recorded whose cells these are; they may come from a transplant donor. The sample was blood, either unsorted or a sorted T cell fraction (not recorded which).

The CDR3 DNA is TGTGCCAGCAGCCAAGGGGCGACAGGGGGCTCCTACAATGAGCAGTTCTTC. Translated: CASSQGATGGSYNEQFF. The rearrangement uses TRBV4-2 and TRBJ2-1, with 9 positions matching TRBD1. Losses at the gene ends were 1 base for V and 0 bases for J; bases not matched to a gene: 4. Germline assignment: CDR1 LGHNA and CDR2 YNFKEQ. This CDR3 spans 17 amino acids.